A single T cell receptor beta chain is shown here with its context. Its antigen is not known. These data belong to a study of long-term antiretroviral therapy in people with HIV. For the study at large: Collection of the earliest samples took place about a decade ahead of the 2015 immediate-ART recommendation. Whole-study results and caveats: Increased diversity was seen after ART, yet it remained lower than in transplant donor controls. Control repertoires displayed wider CDR3 length ranges than the HIV repertoires.

CDR3 length: 13 amino acids. With 6 bases clipped from V and 8 bases from J, the junction kept 8 bases outside the gene matches. The V gene's germline CDR1 is SGHVS and CDR2 FNYEAQ. Survey level was the resolution at which the v3.0 immunoSEQ assay ran. The repertoire was sequenced with immunoSEQ multiplex PCR; TCRdb's copy has only in-frame clones and lacks some. Seen here are more than 25,000 clones, approximately 80% observed once, and the top ten hold approximately 10%. The receptor comes from a man aged 40-49 years with HIV. Sequencing was performed on unsorted PBMCs, taken 3 years after starting antiretroviral therapy. V gene TRBV7-6 combines with J gene TRBJ1-2, with 8 bases fitting TRBD1. CDR3 DNA: TGTGCCAGCAGTACACCAGGGGGCCCCGGCTACACCTTC. Its translation is CASSTPGGPGYTF.